These 10 T cell receptor beta chains share one sample of origin, sequenced in a study of stem cell transplantation in POMP-related autoinflammatory disease. This table comes from immunoSEQ multiplex PCR, and its TCRdb copy is limited to in-frame clones, with some not included. This sample has 9,100 or so clones, with around 79% found just once. The sequencing used CD4+ T cells from PBMCs, collected after stem cell transplantation. These receptors were collected from a human patient with POMP-related autoinflammation and immune dysregulation (PRAID). Some T cells here may be from the graft donor.

The V gene is TRBV9, the J gene TRBJ1-3, with 9 bases lining up with TRBD1. From germline, CDR1 is SGDLS and CDR2 YYNGEE. Trimming removed 0 bases from V and 1 base from J; junction bases left unmatched: 2. The CDR3 contains 16 residues. The DNA for the CDR3 is TGTGCCAGCAGCGTAGCCGGGACAGGGTCTGGAAACACCATATATTTT. The encoded protein is CASSVAGTGSGNTIYF.

In its sample, this clone was seen once. The rearrangement uses TRBV24-1 and TRBJ2-3; D unresolved. This CDR3 spans 13 amino acids. V was trimmed by 9 bases and J by 5 bases, leaving 14 bases between them. The germline CDR1 and CDR2 sequences are KGHDR and SFDVKD. This CDR3 reads CATALEGLDTQYF. In nucleotides, the CDR3 is TGTGCCACCGCGCTGGAAGGGTTAGATACGCAGTATTTT.

This clone was detected once. The CDR3 is CASSSRPPQTQYF. In nucleotides, the CDR3 is TGTGCCAGCAGTTCCAGACCCCCTCAGACCCAGTACTTC. V and J are TRBV6-5 and TRBJ2-5; unclear D gene. The CDR3 length is 13 residues. Trimming stripped 4 bases from V and 6 bases from J, with 12 bases between. Germline V gene sequence: CDR1 MNHEY, CDR2 SVGAGI.

J is TRBJ1-1 and V is TRBV11-3; no clear D gene. Trimming took 0 bases from V and 1 from J, leaving 3 bases between them. Germline CDR1 reads SGHNT; CDR2 reads YENEEA. This CDR3 contains 13 residues. The CDR3 region is CASSLEPNTEAFF. CDR3 nucleotides: TGTGCCAGCAGCTTAGAACCGAACACTGAAGCTTTCTTT.

This clone was observed a handful of times. This chain links TRBV9 with TRBJ1-6; a possible D gene is TRBD1 (6 bases). The CDR3 loop spans 15 amino acids. Per germline, CDR1 SGDLS and CDR2 YYNGEE. V was shortened by 0 bases and J by 9 bases, with 13 bases between the two germline ends. CDR3 coding DNA: TGTGCCAGCAGCGTAGACGGGGGCGTAAGTTCACCCCTCCACTTT. This sequence encodes CASSVDGGVSSPLHF.

This clone was counted a few times. V gene TRBV30 combines with J gene TRBJ1-4, with D perhaps TRBD1 (6 bases). Trimming removed 5 bases at V and 7 bases at J, with 8 bases between. The CDR3 consists of 11 residues. Germline V gene data show CDR1 as GTSNPN and CDR2 as SVGIG (reference sequence). CDR3: CAWGQSEKLFF. The CDR3 nucleotides read TGTGCCTGGGGACAGAGTGAAAAACTGTTTTTT.

This clone was found a few times. The chain recombines TRBV3-1 (or the pseudogene TRBV3-2) with TRBJ1-1; 8 bases line up with TRBD1. From germline, CDR1 is LGHDT and CDR2 YNNKEL (reference sequence). This CDR3 region has 14 residues. The V and J ends lost 4 bases and 2 bases, in that order; junction bases with no gene match: 3. CDR3 bases: TGTGCCAGCAGCCGCGGACAGGGAAACACTGAAGCTTTCTTT. Translating it yields CASSRGQGNTEAFF.

The rearrangement uses TRBV28 and TRBJ2-5; TRBD2 is a possible D gene (5 bases). The CDR3 has 13 residues. CDR1 MDHEN and CDR2 SYDVKM come from the germline V gene. With 5 bases removed from V and 4 bases from J, the gap between germline ends came to 11 bases. CDR3 amino acids: CASSPGDLETQYF. The CDR3 region has the DNA TGTGCCAGCAGTCCCGGGGATTTAGAGACCCAGTACTTC. Variable domain in full (rest from reference TRBV28 and TRBJ2-5): DVKVTQSSRYLVKRTGEKVFLECVQDMDHENMFWYRQDPGLGLRLIYFSYDVKMKEKGDIPEGYSVSREKKERFSLILESASTNQTSMYLCASSPGDLETQYFGPGTRLLVL.

This chain links TRBV3-1 (or the pseudogene TRBV3-2) with TRBJ2-3; maybe TRBD2 (7 bases). V lost 5 bases and J lost 4, with 22 bases in between. This CDR3 has 17 residues. From germline, CDR1 is LGHDT and CDR2 YNNKEL (reference sequence). CDR3 sequence: CASSSGLGGAGPDTQYF. The CDR3 DNA reads TGTGCCAGCAGCTCAGGACTAGGGGGAGCCGGCCCAGATACGCAGTATTTT.

This clone was seen a handful of times. The J gene is TRBJ2-4, the V gene TRBV5-4; the match to TRBD2 covers 7 bases. The V gene end was trimmed by 4 bases and the J gene end by 9 bases; junction bases not matched to a gene: 16. This CDR3 region has 16 residues. Germline V gene data show CDR1 as SGHNT and CDR2 as YYREEE (reference sequence). CDR3 nucleotide sequence: TGTGCCAGCAGCGTAAGACTAGCTCCTGAGGTGGGCATTCAGTACTTC. Translation: CASSVRLAPEVGIQYF. The variable domain in full, with the rest retrieved from reference TRBV5-4 and TRBJ2-4, is ETGVTQSPTHLIKTRGQQVTLRCSSQSGHNTVSWYQQALGQGPQFIFQYYREEENGRGNFPPRFSGLQFPNYSSELNVNALELDDSALYLCASSVRLAPEVGIQYFGAGTRLSVL.